These T cell receptor beta chains were read from a single sample in a study of control samples from healthy donors and cancer patients. The method was immunoSEQ multiplex PCR; TCRdb's version includes in-frame clones alone and lacks a portion of them. The sample shows some 94,000 clones, about 88% of them seen only once. Sequencing used blood. The source of these receptors is a woman between 45 and 60 years old in good health. The CDR3 runs from the conserved cysteine through the conserved F or W. The order of the fields is J gene, CDR3 length, clone size, V gene, CDR3 protein. Size is stated for part of the rows, as once, few or many counts, or as a class when the clone is expanded.

j_call: TRBJ2-3; cdr3_length: 17; clone_size: NA; v_call: TRBV7-9; cdr3_aa: CASSPGLAGGRTDTQYF
j_call: TRBJ1-1; cdr3_length: 15; clone_size: NA; v_call: TRBV18; cdr3_aa: CASSPRQGGNTEAFF
j_call: TRBJ2-1; cdr3_length: 15; clone_size: NA; v_call: TRBV4-3; cdr3_aa: CASSTLAGGRNEQFF
j_call: TRBJ1-2; cdr3_length: 14; clone_size: few; v_call: TRBV28; cdr3_aa: CASSSGTAYYGYTF
j_call: TRBJ1-5; cdr3_length: 15; clone_size: NA; v_call: TRBV27; cdr3_aa: CASSLSTRDREPQHF
j_call: TRBJ2-2; cdr3_length: 16; clone_size: NA; v_call: TRBV5-1; cdr3_aa: CASSKNRVEDTGELFF
j_call: TRBJ1-4; cdr3_length: 12; clone_size: NA; v_call: TRBV29-1; cdr3_aa: CSVGGLDEKLFF
j_call: TRBJ1-1; cdr3_length: 14; clone_size: NA; v_call: TRBV5-1; cdr3_aa: CASSPGHGNTEAFF
j_call: TRBJ2-3; cdr3_length: 14; clone_size: NA; v_call: TRBV19; cdr3_aa: CASSLLGWDSLQYF
j_call: TRBJ1-5; cdr3_length: 15; clone_size: NA; v_call: TRBV12-1; cdr3_aa: CASSSLGGLNQPQHF
j_call: TRBJ2-7; cdr3_length: 14; clone_size: NA; v_call: TRBV5-6; cdr3_aa: CASSRGLDLREQYF
j_call: TRBJ2-2; cdr3_length: 16; clone_size: NA; v_call: TRBV7-9; cdr3_aa: CASSPFVTRNTGELFF
j_call: TRBJ2-2; cdr3_length: 15; clone_size: NA; v_call: TRBV5-1; cdr3_aa: CASSLGQGSAGELFF
j_call: TRBJ2-7; cdr3_length: 14; clone_size: once; v_call: TRBV6-1; cdr3_aa: CASSEVDGNYEQYF
j_call: TRBJ1-5; cdr3_length: 11; clone_size: once; v_call: TRBV28; cdr3_aa: CASRGALDQHF
j_call: TRBJ1-2; cdr3_length: 16; clone_size: NA; v_call: TRBV27; cdr3_aa: CASSLQGGGSNYGYTF
j_call: TRBJ1-6; cdr3_length: 14; clone_size: NA; v_call: TRBV10-3; cdr3_aa: CAIKAGTENSPLHF
j_call: TRBJ2-7; cdr3_length: 16; clone_size: few; v_call: TRBV7-9; cdr3_aa: CASSLGQGPLNGEQYF
j_call: TRBJ2-7; cdr3_length: 12; clone_size: NA; v_call: TRBV29-1; cdr3_aa: CSVDGPSYEQYF
j_call: TRBJ2-5; cdr3_length: 16; clone_size: NA; v_call: TRBV5-1; cdr3_aa: CASSPLAGVRGETQYF
j_call: TRBJ2-7; cdr3_length: 15; clone_size: NA; v_call: TRBV6-5; cdr3_aa: CASSYSRDRVREQYF
j_call: TRBJ1-3; cdr3_length: 17; clone_size: NA; v_call: TRBV4-3; cdr3_aa: CASSQEYTGASGNTIYF
j_call: TRBJ2-5; cdr3_length: 15; clone_size: NA; v_call: TRBV25-1; cdr3_aa: CASSEYGAVQETQYF
j_call: TRBJ2-1; cdr3_length: 15; clone_size: NA; v_call: TRBV6-2/TRBV6-3; cdr3_aa: CASTPVAGGLNEQFF
j_call: TRBJ1-4; cdr3_length: 16; clone_size: once; v_call: TRBV25-1; cdr3_aa: CASGSPGTGMNEKLFF
j_call: TRBJ1-4; cdr3_length: 14; clone_size: NA; v_call: TRBV6-6; cdr3_aa: CASSLNRGNEKLFF
j_call: TRBJ1-2; cdr3_length: 15; clone_size: NA; v_call: TRBV19; cdr3_aa: CASSIGRTVMGGYTF
j_call: TRBJ2-3; cdr3_length: 16; clone_size: NA; v_call: TRBV5-1; cdr3_aa: CASSLGPGGSTDTQYF
j_call: TRBJ1-3; cdr3_length: 14; clone_size: few; v_call: TRBV30; cdr3_aa: CAWSVRGSGNTIYF
j_call: TRBJ2-2; cdr3_length: 17; clone_size: NA; v_call: TRBV7-2; cdr3_aa: CASSLVGGQPYTGELFF
j_call: TRBJ2-7; cdr3_length: 13; clone_size: NA; v_call: TRBV12-5; cdr3_aa: CASGPGQAYEQYF
j_call: TRBJ2-2; cdr3_length: 15; clone_size: NA; v_call: TRBV2; cdr3_aa: CASKGRGLWTGELFF
j_call: TRBJ2-1; cdr3_length: 13; clone_size: NA; v_call: TRBV29-1; cdr3_aa: CSVGASQDNEQFF
j_call: TRBJ1-1; cdr3_length: 14; clone_size: NA; v_call: TRBV6-1; cdr3_aa: CASSLPGETTEAFF
j_call: TRBJ1-1; cdr3_length: 15; clone_size: NA; v_call: TRBV4-2; cdr3_aa: CASSSDRGVNTEAFF
j_call: TRBJ1-2; cdr3_length: 11; clone_size: NA; v_call: TRBV29-1; cdr3_aa: CSVTDNYGYTF
j_call: TRBJ2-1; cdr3_length: 18; clone_size: NA; v_call: TRBV5-6; cdr3_aa: CASSFLTPGLASYNEQFF
j_call: TRBJ2-6; cdr3_length: 16; clone_size: NA; v_call: TRBV5-1; cdr3_aa: CASSSQGASGANVLTF
j_call: TRBJ1-1; cdr3_length: 16; clone_size: NA; v_call: TRBV27; cdr3_aa: CASSFGNLRSRFEAFF
j_call: TRBJ2-2; cdr3_length: 15; clone_size: few; v_call: TRBV7-8; cdr3_aa: CASSLRGPITGELFF
j_call: TRBJ2-3; cdr3_length: 15; clone_size: NA; v_call: TRBV2; cdr3_aa: CASSEGLVGTDTQYF
j_call: TRBJ2-1; cdr3_length: 17; clone_size: NA; v_call: TRBV9; cdr3_aa: CASSVDKREGRLNEQFF
j_call: TRBJ1-1; cdr3_length: 14; clone_size: NA; v_call: TRBV6-2/TRBV6-3; cdr3_aa: CASSWIQGAGQAFF
j_call: TRBJ2-7; cdr3_length: 15; clone_size: NA; v_call: TRBV7-9; cdr3_aa: CASSLSQGASGEQYF
j_call: TRBJ1-2; cdr3_length: 14; clone_size: NA; v_call: TRBV7-9; cdr3_aa: CASSLAATDYGYTF
j_call: TRBJ2-1; cdr3_length: 15; clone_size: NA; v_call: TRBV7-2; cdr3_aa: CASSPQRGGYNEQFF
j_call: TRBJ2-1; cdr3_length: 15; clone_size: once; v_call: TRBV9; cdr3_aa: CASSVGGIVYNEQFF
j_call: TRBJ2-5; cdr3_length: 13; clone_size: NA; v_call: TRBV5-1; cdr3_aa: CASGTGGSETQYF
j_call: TRBJ2-5; cdr3_length: 14; clone_size: NA; v_call: TRBV5-1; cdr3_aa: CASERSGRQETQYF
j_call: TRBJ2-6; cdr3_length: 16; clone_size: NA; v_call: TRBV7-2; cdr3_aa: CASSLGKGYGANVLTF
j_call: TRBJ1-2; cdr3_length: 15; clone_size: NA; v_call: TRBV5-6; cdr3_aa: CASSFEAGQGDGYTF
j_call: TRBJ2-2; cdr3_length: 16; clone_size: NA; v_call: TRBV6-5; cdr3_aa: CASSYSRRVNTGELFF
j_call: TRBJ2-1; cdr3_length: 14; clone_size: NA; v_call: TRBV27; cdr3_aa: CASRGSRYKNEQFF
j_call: TRBJ1-1; cdr3_length: 15; clone_size: NA; v_call: TRBV28; cdr3_aa: CASSPPGVRGTEAFF
j_call: TRBJ2-6; cdr3_length: 16; clone_size: few; v_call: TRBV19; cdr3_aa: CASRQGRYSGANVLTF
j_call: TRBJ2-1; cdr3_length: 14; clone_size: NA; v_call: TRBV4-1; cdr3_aa: CASSQDGPPNEQFF
j_call: TRBJ1-1; cdr3_length: 11; clone_size: NA; v_call: TRBV2; cdr3_aa: CATQGNSEAFF
j_call: TRBJ1-2; cdr3_length: 16; clone_size: NA; v_call: TRBV19; cdr3_aa: CASSKRRDRDPRGYTF
j_call: TRBJ2-3; cdr3_length: 13; clone_size: NA; v_call: TRBV3-1/TRBV3-2; cdr3_aa: CASSLLSTDTQYF